This T cell receptor (beta chain) was identified in a study of identical twins. Study-level results: Researchers caution that invariant MAIT and iNKT cells could partly confound zero-insertion analyses.

Germline CDR1 SEHNR, CDR2 FQNEAQ (reference sequence). The CDR3 spans 15 residues. V gave up 1 base and J gave up 4 bases, with 12 bases separating them. All donors were healthy Caucasians. TCRdb re-analysed the 5' RACE reads in MiXCR, keeping a single row per CDR3 protein. The repertoire holds nearly 650,000 distinct CDR3 sequences, with just over 7% as singletons. Notes on this clonotype: Its target is not known.

This same sample was also part of a study on yellow fever vaccine responses in identical twins.

Sequenced material: PBMCs. This receptor was taken from a woman aged 18-29 years in good health. The gene calls are TRBV7-9 and TRBJ2-3; D is undetermined. CDR3 in amino acids: CASSLGLLVPDTQYF. The CDR3 nucleotides read TGTGCCAGCAGCTTAGGCCTACTGGTGCCAGATACGCAGTATTTT.